This TCR beta chain is drawn from a study of T cell responses to AZD1222 COVID-19 vaccine. This clone occurred once. Some clones are missing from TCRdb's copy, which holds only in-frame ones; the method was immunoSEQ multiplex PCR. The table has 79,000 or so clones, 89% seen once. The source is an adult who received the AZD1222 COVID-19 vaccine. The sample was peripheral blood, taken 28 days after the second AZD1222 dose.

The CDR3, as DNA: TGCGCCAGCAGAACAGGGGTTGAGGGCAATCAGCCCCAGCATTTT. Translating gives CASRTGVEGNQPQHF. The V gene is TRBV10-2, the J gene TRBJ1-5; TRBD1 agrees at 7 bases. The CDR3 spans 15 residues. With 6 bases clipped from V and 2 bases from J, the junction kept 7 bases outside the gene matches. The germline CDR1 and CDR2 sequences are WSHSY and SAAADI.